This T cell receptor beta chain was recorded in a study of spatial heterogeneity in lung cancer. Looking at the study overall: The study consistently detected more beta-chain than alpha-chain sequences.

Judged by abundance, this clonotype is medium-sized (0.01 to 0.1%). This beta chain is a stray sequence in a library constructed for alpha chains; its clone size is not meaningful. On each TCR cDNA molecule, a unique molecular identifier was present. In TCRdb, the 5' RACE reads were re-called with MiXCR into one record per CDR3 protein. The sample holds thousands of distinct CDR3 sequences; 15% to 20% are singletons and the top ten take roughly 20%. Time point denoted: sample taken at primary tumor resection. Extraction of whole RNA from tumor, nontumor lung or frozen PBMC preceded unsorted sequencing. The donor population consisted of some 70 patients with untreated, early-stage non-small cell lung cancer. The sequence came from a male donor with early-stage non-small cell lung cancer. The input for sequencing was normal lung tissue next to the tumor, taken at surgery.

This CDR3 reads CAISEAGDRVGETQYF. The CDR3 DNA follows: TGTGCCATCAGTGAGGCAGGGGACAGGGTGGGGGAGACCCAGTACTTC. The V gene is TRBV10-3, the J gene TRBJ2-5; 9 nucleotides line up with TRBD1. V was clipped by 2 bases and J by 5 bases; unmatched bases: 9. Germline V CDR1 and CDR2: ENHRY, SYGVKD. This CDR3 comprises 16 residues.